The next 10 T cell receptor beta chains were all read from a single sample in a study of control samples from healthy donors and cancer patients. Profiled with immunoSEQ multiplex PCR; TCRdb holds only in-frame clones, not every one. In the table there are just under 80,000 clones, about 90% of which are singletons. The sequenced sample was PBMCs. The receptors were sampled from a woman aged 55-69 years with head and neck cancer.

CDR3 in DNA: TGCAGCGTTGAAGGGTTGTCGTGGAATGAGCAGTTCTTC. Amino acids: CSVEGLSWNEQFF. The chain has TRBV29-1 and TRBJ2-1, with unresolved D. V was trimmed by 1 base and J by 7 bases, leaving 11 bases between them. This CDR3 spans 13 amino acids. CDR1 is SQVTM and CDR2 is ANQGSEA in the germline V gene.

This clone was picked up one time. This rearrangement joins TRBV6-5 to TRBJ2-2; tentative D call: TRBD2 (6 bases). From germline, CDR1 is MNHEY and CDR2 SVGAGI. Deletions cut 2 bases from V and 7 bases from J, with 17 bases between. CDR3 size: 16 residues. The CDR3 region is CASSYPLAYNRGELFF. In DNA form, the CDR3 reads TGTGCCAGCAGTTACCCTCTAGCGTATAACCGCGGGGAGCTGTTTTTT.

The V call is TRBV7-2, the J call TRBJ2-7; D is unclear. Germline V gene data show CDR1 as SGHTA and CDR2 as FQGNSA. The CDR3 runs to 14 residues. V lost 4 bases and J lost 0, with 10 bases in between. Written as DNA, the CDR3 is TGTGCCAGCAGCTCATGGACCAACTCCTACGAGCAGTACTTC. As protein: CASSSWTNSYEQYF.

The DNA for the CDR3 is TGTGCCAGCAATCGACTAGGGAGGGGTAATGAGCAGTTCTTC. Translating it yields CASNRLGRGNEQFF. The rearrangement links TRBV7-9 to TRBJ2-1, with 7 bases that match TRBD2. The CDR3 sequence is 14 residues long. The V and J ends lost 7 bases and 7 bases, in that order; junction bases with no gene match: 10. Germline-derived CDR1 and CDR2 are SEHNR and FQNEAQ (reference sequence).

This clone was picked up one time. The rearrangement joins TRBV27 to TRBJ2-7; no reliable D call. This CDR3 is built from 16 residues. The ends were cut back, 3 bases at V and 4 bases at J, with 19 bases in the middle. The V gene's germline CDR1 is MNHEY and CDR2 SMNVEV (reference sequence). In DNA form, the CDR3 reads TGTGCCAGCAGTTTGTCATGGGGTGACAACGCTTACGAGCAGTACTTC. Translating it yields CASSLSWGDNAYEQYF.

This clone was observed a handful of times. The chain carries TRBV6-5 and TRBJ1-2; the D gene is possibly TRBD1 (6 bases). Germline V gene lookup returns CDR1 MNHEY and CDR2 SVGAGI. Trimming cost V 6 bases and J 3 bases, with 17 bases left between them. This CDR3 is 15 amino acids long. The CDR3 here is CASRNPQGRHYGYTF. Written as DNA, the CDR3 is TGTGCCAGCAGAAACCCACAGGGACGTCACTATGGCTACACCTTC.

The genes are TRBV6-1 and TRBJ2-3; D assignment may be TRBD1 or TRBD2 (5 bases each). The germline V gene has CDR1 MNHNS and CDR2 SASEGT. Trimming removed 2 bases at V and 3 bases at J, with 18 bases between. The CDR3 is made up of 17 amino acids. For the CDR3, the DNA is TGTGCCAGCAGTGAAAAAGGGGTTCAGCGGATGACAGATACGCAGTATTTT. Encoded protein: CASSEKGVQRMTDTQYF.

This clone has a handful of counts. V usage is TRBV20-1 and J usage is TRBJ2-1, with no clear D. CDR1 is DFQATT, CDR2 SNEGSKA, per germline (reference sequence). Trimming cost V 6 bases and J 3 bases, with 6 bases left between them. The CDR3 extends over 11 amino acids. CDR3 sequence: CSAPSYNEQFF. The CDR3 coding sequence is TGCAGTGCCCCCAGCTACAATGAGCAGTTCTTC.

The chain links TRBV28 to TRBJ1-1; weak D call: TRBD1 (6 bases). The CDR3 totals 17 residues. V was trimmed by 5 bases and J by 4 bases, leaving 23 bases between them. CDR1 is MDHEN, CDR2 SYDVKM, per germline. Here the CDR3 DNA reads TGTGCCAGCAGTCCGTTACGGGACACCGTTCGGGGCACTGAAGCTTTCTTT. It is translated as CASSPLRDTVRGTEAFF.

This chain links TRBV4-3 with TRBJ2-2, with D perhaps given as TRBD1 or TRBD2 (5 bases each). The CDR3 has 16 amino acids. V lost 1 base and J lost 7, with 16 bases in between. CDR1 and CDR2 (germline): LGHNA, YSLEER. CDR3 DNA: TGCGCCAGCAGCCAAGGGGGCCTGGGGGTCGGCGGGGAGCTGTTTTTT. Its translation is CASSQGGLGVGGELFF.